This T cell receptor (beta chain) was observed in a study of blood T cells in healthy people across ages (dated by TCRdb to between 2015 and 2016). Regarding the research as a whole: In model experiments, roughly one uniquely barcoded TCR beta cDNA molecule per two T cells was captured by template switching. Using deep sequencing normalized with unique cDNA molecular identifiers, the study measured how TCR beta repertoire diversity changes with age. Four age groups were formed from the donors: young (average about 15 years), middle-aged (around 40), aged (approximately 60) and long-lived (82). To avoid experimental bias, donors of different ages were spread randomly across the sequencing lanes. For two donors (one aged 18 to 29 and one aged 80 or older), the study analyzed two additional independent replicas of 1 million unique cDNA reads from the same blood draw.

The donors were 40 or so Caucasian individuals from Russia, aged roughly 6 to 100 years, who were systemically healthy. Each donor gave roughly 9.5 milliliters of peripheral blood, collected into EDTA-treated Vacutainer tubes. Ficoll-Paque density-gradient centrifugation was used to isolate PBMCs, with at least 6.5 million obtained per sample. Trizol reagent was used to extract total RNA from the PBMCs, yielding at least 5.5 micrograms per sample. For every donor, an aliquot of PBMCs went through flow cytometry to measure the percentages of naive CD45RAhigh/CD27high T cells. Library prep was done by 5' RACE. The sequencing machine was an Illumina HiSeq 2500. A second PCR of roughly 7 to 11 cycles was performed with a sample-barcoded 5' primer and a J-beta primer mix. Each TCR beta cDNA molecule received a unique molecular identifier from a template-switch 5' adaptor carrying 12 random nucleotides. Each sample yielded at least 3 million CDR3-containing paired-end reads. All of the RNA was converted into first-strand cDNA using the Mint cDNA synthesis kit, with a TRBC-specific oligonucleotide serving as the primer. Following uracil-DNA glycosylase treatment, all cDNA underwent a first 18-cycle PCR with the universal primers M1SS and BC2_uni_R. The authors' analysis ran thus. Normalization of each sample was performed by random selection of 1 million high-quality reads, each carrying a distinct molecular identifier. Instead of being binned into consensus sequences, reads with shared molecular identifiers were discarded. MiTCR, set to a Q25 quality threshold and the strictest error-elimination algorithm, was used for CDR3 identification, clonotype clustering and error correction. A nonparametric unseen species model with Euler transformation was used to estimate a lower bound on total TCR beta diversity. TCRdb reran the public reads through fastp at Q25 and MiXCR, keeping productive beta chains. Rows with one shared CDR3 protein collapse into an entry with the most common genes and DNA. The V and J calls come from TCRdb's annotation, not from the publication. Counted in this sample were over 600,000 distinct CDR3 sequences; around three fifths of them appeared once. The ten largest clones represent around 25% of the sample.

The investigation overall reported the following: Because profiling used bulk unsorted PBMCs, naive and antigen-experienced compartments could not be compared conclusively. Estimates of total diversity based on one million sequenced T cells were regarded as lower bounds and as underestimates. Because the CMV infection status of the donors was unknown, age-related changes in expanded clonotypes may potentially have been confounded. There was a strong correlation between observed TCR beta diversity and the percentage of naive T cells measured by flow cytometry. As age increased, observed TCR beta diversity per million T cells dropped in a roughly linear way, and a significant reduction was already evident by age about 40. Compared with the aged group, more naive CD4+ T cells, fewer expanded clones and increased TCR diversity were shown by the long-lived group, suggesting age selection.

The germline V gene (reference sequence) gives CDR1 as MNHEY and CDR2 as SMNVEV. V drops 5 bases and J drops 2 bases, leaving 10 bases in between. There are 14 amino acids in the CDR3, from cysteine to phenylalanine inclusive. This entry keeps only the CDR3 DNA: 42 bases, framed from base 1. A few counts support this clonotype. Its antigen remains unidentified. Per-nucleotide qualities are absent, and no much larger clonotype sits a single base away. The rearrangement combines TRBV27 with TRBJ1-5; the D gene assignment is ambiguous. The clonotype originates from a man aged 40-49 years in good health. The sample taken for sequencing was blood. The CDR3 in this case is CASSPRVGNQPQHF. Here is the DNA: TGTGCCAGCAGTCCACGGGTTGGCAATCAGCCCCAGCATTTT.